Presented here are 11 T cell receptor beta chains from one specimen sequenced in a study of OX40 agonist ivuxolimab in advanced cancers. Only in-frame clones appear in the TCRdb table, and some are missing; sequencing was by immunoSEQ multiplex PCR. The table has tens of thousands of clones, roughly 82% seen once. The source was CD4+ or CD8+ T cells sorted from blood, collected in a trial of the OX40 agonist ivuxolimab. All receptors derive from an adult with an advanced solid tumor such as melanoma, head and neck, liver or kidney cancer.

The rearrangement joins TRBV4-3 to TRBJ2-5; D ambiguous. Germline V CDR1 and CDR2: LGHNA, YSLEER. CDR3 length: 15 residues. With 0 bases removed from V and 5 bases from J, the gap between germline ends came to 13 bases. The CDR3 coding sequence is TGCGCCAGCAGCCAAGATCAGTCATCTGGGGAGACCCAGTACTTC. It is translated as CASSQDQSSGETQYF.

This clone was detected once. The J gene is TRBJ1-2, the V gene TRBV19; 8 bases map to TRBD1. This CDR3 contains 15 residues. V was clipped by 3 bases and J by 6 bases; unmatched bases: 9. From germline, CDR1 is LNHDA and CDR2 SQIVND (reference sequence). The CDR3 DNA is TGTGCCAGTAGTATCTCGGACAGGGCGAGGGATGGCTACACCTTC. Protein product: CASSISDRARDGYTF.

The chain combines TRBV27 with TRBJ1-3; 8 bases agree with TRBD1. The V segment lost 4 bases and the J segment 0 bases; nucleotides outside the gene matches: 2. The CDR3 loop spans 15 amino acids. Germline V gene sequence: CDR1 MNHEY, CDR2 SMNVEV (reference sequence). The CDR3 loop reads CASSSGGFSGNTIYF. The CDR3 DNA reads TGTGCCAGCAGTTCAGGGGGCTTCTCTGGAAACACCATATATTTT.

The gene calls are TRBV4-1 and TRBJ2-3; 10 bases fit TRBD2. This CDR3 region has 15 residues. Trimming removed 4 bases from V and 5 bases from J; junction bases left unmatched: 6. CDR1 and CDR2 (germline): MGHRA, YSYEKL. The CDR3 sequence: CASSPQRGGQDTQYF. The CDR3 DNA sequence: TGCGCCAGCAGCCCCCAGCGGGGGGGCCAAGATACGCAGTATTTT.

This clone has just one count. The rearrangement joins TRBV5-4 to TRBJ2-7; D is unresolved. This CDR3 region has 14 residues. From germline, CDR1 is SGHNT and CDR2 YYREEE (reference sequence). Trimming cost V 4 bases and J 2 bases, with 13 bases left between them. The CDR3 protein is CASSQSDGPYEQYF. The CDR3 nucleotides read TGTGCCAGCAGCCAGAGCGACGGTCCCTACGAGCAGTACTTC.

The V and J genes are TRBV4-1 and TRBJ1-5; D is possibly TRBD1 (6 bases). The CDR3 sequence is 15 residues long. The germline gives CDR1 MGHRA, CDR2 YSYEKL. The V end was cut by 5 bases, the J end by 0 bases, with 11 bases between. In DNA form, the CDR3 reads TGCGCCAGCAGCACCGGGACAAATAGCAATCAGCCCCAGCATTTT. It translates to CASSTGTNSNQPQHF.

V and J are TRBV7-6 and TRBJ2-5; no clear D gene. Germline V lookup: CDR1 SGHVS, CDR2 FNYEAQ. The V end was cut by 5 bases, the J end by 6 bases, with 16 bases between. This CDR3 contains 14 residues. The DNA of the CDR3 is TGTGCCAGCAGCGATCGTCGCCGGGTACAGACCCAGTACTTC. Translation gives CASSDRRRVQTQYF.

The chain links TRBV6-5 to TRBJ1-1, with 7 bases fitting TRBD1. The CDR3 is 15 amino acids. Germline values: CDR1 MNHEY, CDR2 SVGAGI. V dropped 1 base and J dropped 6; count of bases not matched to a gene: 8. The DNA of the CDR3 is TGTGCCAGCAGTTACTTTCAGGGGACAGAGGCTGAAGCTTTCTTT. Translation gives CASSYFQGTEAEAFF.

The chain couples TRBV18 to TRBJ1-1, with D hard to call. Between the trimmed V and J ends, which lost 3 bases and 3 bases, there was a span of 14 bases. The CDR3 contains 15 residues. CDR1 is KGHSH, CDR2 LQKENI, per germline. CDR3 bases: TGTGCCAGCTCACCGTGGGGATTCGAGGACACTGAAGCTTTCTTT. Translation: CASSPWGFEDTEAFF.

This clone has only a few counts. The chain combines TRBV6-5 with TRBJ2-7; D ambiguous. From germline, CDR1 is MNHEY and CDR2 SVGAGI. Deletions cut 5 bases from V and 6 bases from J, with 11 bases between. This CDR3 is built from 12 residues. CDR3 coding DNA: TGTGCCAGCAGTCCCCAACCCCCCGAGCAGTACTTC. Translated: CASSPQPPEQYF.

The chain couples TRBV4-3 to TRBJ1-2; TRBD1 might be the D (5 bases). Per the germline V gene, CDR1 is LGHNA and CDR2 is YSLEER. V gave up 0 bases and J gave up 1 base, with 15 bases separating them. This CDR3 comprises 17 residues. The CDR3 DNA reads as TGCGCCAGCAGCCAAGAAGCTCAGGGTCCCCTTAACTATGGCTACACCTTC. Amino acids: CASSQEAQGPLNYGYTF.